This TCR beta chain was captured in a study of blood T cell repertoires in COVID-19. Study in general: The origin of the acute and convalescent COVID-19 samples was the United States, Italy and Spain.

Under the authors' procedure: The assay estimated nucleated cells by amplifying reference gene primers. TCRdb keeps only in-frame clones here, not all; method: immunoSEQ multiplex PCR. V and J calls and clone size are copied from that table; D and trimming were computed from the DNA. Seen here are about 300,000 clones, 85% observed once, and the top ten hold 1.5% to 2%. Exposed volunteers were people who met a COVID-19 case within 2 weeks before study entry. V was clipped by 0 bases and J by 0 bases, with 12 bases between them. The germline gives CDR1 LGHDT, CDR2 YNNKEL (reference sequence). This CDR3 has 18 residues.

The sequence was obtained from a woman younger than 45 who had been exposed to COVID-19. J is TRBJ1-6 and V is TRBV3-1 (or the pseudogene TRBV3-2); maybe TRBD1 (5 bases). Sequences were obtained from PBMCs or T cells enriched from blood (not recorded which). CDR3 in amino acids: CASSQDLGGSSYNSPLHF. The DNA of the CDR3 is TGTGCCAGCAGCCAAGATCTTGGGGGGAGCTCCTATAATTCACCCCTCCACTTT.